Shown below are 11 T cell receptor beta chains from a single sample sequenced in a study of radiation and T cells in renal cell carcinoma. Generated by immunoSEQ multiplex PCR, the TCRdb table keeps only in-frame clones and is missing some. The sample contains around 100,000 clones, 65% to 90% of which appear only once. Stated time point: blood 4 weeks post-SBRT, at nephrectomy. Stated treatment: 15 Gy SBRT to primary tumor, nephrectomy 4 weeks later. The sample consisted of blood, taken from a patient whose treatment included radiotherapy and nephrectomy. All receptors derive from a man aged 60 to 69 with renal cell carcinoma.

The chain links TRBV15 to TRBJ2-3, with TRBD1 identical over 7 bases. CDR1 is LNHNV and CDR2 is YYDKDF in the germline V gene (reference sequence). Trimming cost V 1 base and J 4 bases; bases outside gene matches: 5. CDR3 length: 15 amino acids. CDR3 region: CATSRGQGVADTQYF. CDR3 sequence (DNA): TGTGCCACCAGCAGAGGGCAGGGGGTGGCAGATACGCAGTATTTT.

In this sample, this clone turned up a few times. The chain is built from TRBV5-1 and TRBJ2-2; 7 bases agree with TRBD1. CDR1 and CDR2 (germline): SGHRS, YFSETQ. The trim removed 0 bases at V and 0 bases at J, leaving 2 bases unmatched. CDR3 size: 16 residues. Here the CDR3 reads CASSLGQGANTGELFF. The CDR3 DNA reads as TGCGCCAGCAGCTTGGGACAGGGCGCGAACACCGGGGAGCTGTTTTTT.

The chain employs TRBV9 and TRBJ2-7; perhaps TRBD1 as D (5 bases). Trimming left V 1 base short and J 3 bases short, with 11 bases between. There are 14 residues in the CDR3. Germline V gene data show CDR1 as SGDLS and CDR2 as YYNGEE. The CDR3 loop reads CASSVWVRGYEQYF. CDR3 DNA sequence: TGTGCCAGCAGCGTATGGGTTAGGGGCTACGAGCAGTACTTC.

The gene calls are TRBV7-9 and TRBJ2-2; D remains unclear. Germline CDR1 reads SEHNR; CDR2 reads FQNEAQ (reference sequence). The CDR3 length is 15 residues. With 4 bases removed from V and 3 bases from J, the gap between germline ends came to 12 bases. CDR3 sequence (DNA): TGTGCCAGCAGCTCATCCCTTGGGTACACCGGGGAGCTGTTTTTT. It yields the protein CASSSSLGYTGELFF.

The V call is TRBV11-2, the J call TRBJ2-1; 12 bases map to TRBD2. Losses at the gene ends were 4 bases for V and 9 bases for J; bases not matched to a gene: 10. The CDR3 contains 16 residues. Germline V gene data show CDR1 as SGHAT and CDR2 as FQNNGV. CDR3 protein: CASSSPSSGRAAEQFF. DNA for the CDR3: TGTGCCAGCAGCTCGCCCTCTAGCGGGAGGGCCGCTGAGCAGTTCTTC.

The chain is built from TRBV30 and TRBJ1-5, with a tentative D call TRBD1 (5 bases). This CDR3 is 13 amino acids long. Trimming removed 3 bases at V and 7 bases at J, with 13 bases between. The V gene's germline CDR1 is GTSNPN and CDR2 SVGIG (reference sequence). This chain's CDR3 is CAWSWGRGQPQHF. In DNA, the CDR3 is TGTGCCTGGAGCTGGGGTAGGGGACAGCCCCAGCATTTT.

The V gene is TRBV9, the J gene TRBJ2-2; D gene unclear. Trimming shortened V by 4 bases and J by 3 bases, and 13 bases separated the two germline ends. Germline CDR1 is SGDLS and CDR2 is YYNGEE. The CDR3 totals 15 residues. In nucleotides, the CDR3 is TGTGCCAGCAGCCGACGGACGCCTCACACCGGGGAGCTGTTTTTT. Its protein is CASSRRTPHTGELFF.

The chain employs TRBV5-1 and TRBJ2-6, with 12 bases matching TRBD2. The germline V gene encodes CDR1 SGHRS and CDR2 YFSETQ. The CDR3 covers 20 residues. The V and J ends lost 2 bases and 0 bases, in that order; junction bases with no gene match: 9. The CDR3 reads CASSFYSGLAGSSGANVLTF. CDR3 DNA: TGCGCCAGCAGCTTCTATTCGGGACTAGCGGGTAGCTCTGGGGCCAACGTCCTGACTTTC.

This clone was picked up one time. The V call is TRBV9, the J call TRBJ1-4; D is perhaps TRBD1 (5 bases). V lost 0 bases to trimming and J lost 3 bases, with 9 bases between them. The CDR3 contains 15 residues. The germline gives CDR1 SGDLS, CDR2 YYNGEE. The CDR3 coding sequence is TGTGCCAGCAGCGTAGTGGGGGGAGCTAATGAAAAACTGTTTTTT. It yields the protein CASSVVGGANEKLFF.

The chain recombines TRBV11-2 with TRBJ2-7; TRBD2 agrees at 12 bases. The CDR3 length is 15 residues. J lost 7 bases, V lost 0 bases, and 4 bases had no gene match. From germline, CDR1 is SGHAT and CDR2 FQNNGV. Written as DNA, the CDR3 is TGTGCCAGCAGCTTAGATGAAACTAGCGGGAGGGAGCAGTACTTC. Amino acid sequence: CASSLDETSGREQYF.

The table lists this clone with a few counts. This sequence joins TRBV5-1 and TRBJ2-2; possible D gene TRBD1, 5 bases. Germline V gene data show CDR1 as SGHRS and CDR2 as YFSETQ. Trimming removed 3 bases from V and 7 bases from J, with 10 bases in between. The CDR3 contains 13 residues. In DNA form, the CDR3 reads TGCGCCAGCAGCTCGCAGGGCAACGGGGAGCTGTTTTTT. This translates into CASSSQGNGELFF. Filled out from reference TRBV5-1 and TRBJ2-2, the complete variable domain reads KAGVTQTPRYLIKTRGQQVTLSCSPISGHRSVSWYQQTPGQGLQFLFEYFSETQRNKGNFPGRFSGRQFSNSRSEMNVSTLELGDSALYLCASSSQGNGELFFGEGSRLTVL.